What follows are 5 T cell receptor beta chains derived from one specimen sequenced in a study of cytomegalovirus exposure and HLA in healthy donors. 13 Jbeta primers and 60 Vbeta primers were used for the PCR. Generated by immunoSEQ multiplex PCR, the TCRdb table keeps only in-frame clones and is missing some. The data contain some 83,000 clones, more than 70% of them seen just once; the ten biggest clones take up 3.5% to 5%. The sample taken for sequencing was PBMCs. These TCRs come from a man in his sixties in good health and CMV-seronegative.

The chain is built from TRBV19 and TRBJ1-2, with a weak D call TRBD1 (6 bases). Trimming pared 2 bases from V and 7 bases from J, leaving 14 bases between. Germline V CDR1 and CDR2: LNHDA, SQIVND (reference sequence). The length of the CDR3 is 14 residues. The chain's CDR3 is CASSIFSGGSGYTF. In DNA, the CDR3 is TGTGCCAGTAGTATATTTTCGGGGGGCAGTGGCTACACCTTC.

The chain recombines TRBV6-5 with TRBJ1-1; 9 bases line up with TRBD1. V shed 4 bases and J 1 base; nucleotides not matched to a gene: 7. Germline loops: CDR1 MNHEY, CDR2 SVGAGI. This CDR3 is 16 amino acids long. The DNA of the CDR3 is TGTGCCAGCAGTTCGAGAACAGGGGGCGGGAACACTGAAGCTTTCTTT. This gives the protein CASSSRTGGGNTEAFF.

V gene TRBV12-5 combines with J gene TRBJ2-5; 11 bases are shared with TRBD2. In germline, CDR1 is LGHNT, CDR2 FRNRAP. The V and J ends lost 5 bases and 5 bases, in that order; junction bases with no gene match: 7. CDR3 length: 15 residues. As DNA, the CDR3 is TGTGCTAGTGGTGATCTAGCGGGGGGTGATGAGACCCAGTACTTC. Its protein product is CASGDLAGGDETQYF.

V gene TRBV4-1 combines with J gene TRBJ2-1; 10 positions match TRBD2. The CDR3 is 13 amino acids. Germline CDR1 MGHRA, CDR2 YSYEKL. Trimming at V came to 8 bases and at J to 6 bases, leaving 4 bases not matched to a gene. Written as DNA, the CDR3 is TGCGCCAGCGCTTGGACTAGCGGCAATGAGCAGTTCTTC. Its translation is CASAWTSGNEQFF.

This chain joins TRBV2 and TRBJ2-5; TRBD1 matches 11 bases. V shed 4 bases and J 5 bases; nucleotides not matched to a gene: 21. Germline V gives CDR1 SNHLY, CDR2 FYNNEI. The CDR3 has 20 amino acids. For the CDR3, the DNA is TGTGCCAGCAGTGGCCCAAACCGTTCGGACAGGGGGCAAGATTGGGAGACCCAGTACTTC. It yields the protein CASSGPNRSDRGQDWETQYF.